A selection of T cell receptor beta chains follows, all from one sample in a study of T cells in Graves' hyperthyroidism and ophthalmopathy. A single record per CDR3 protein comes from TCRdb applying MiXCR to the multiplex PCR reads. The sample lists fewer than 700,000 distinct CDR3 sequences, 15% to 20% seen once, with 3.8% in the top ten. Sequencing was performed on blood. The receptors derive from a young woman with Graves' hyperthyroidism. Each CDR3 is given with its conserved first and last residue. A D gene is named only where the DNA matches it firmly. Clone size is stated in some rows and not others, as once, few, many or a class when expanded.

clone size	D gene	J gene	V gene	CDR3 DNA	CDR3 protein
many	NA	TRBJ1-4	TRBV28	TGTGCCAGCAGTCCCGGGCCCCATGAAAAACTGTTTTTT	CASSPGPHEKLFF
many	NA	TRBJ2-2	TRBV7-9	TGTGCCAGCAGCTTAGTTGCTCTGAACACCGGGGAGCTGTTTTTT	CASSLVALNTGELFF
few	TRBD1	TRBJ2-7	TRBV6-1	TGTGCCAGCAGTTTGGGGACAGGGATCGGCGAGCAGTACTTC	CASSLGTGIGEQYF
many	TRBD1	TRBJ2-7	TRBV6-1	TGTGCCAGCAGTGAGACTTCCGGGACAGTTTCGTCCGAGCAGTACTTC	CASSETSGTVSSEQYF
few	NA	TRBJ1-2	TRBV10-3	TGTGCCATCAACTGGAGGGCCACTAGTTATGGCTACACCTTC	CAINWRATSYGYTF
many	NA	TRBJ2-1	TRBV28	TGTGCCAGCAGTTCTGAGGGACTGGGCTCTGCTGAGCAGTTCTTC	CASSSEGLGSAEQFF
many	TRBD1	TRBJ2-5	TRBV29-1	TGCAGCGTTGCCCGACAGGGAACGGTGGAGACCCAGTACTTC	CSVARQGTVETQYF
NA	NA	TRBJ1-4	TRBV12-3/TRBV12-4	TGTGCCAGCAGTTTAAAGGAAAAACTGTTTTTT	CASSLKEKLFF
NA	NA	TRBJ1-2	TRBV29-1	TGCAGCGTGGAGACAGAATTCTATGGCTACACCTTC	CSVETEFYGYTF
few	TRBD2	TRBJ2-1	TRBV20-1	TGCAGTGCTACCCGACTAGCGGGAGTCTACAATGAGCAGTTCTTC	CSATRLAGVYNEQFF
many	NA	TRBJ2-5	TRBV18	TGTGCCAGCTCACCACAGGTTGGCCAAGAGACCCAGTACTTC	CASSPQVGQETQYF
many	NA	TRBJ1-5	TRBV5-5	TGTGCCAGCAGCTTAGCAGAAGATACGCCCCAGCATTTT	CASSLAEDTPQHF
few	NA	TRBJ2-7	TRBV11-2	TGTGCCAGCAGCTTAGATGGGCGGCCCGAGCAGTACTTC	CASSLDGRPEQYF
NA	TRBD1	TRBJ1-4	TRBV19	TGTGCCAGTAGTAAAGGACAGGGGCGAGGAGAAAAACTGTTTTTT	CASSKGQGRGEKLFF
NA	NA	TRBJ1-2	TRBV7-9	TGTGCCAGCAGCTTAGAAGAGGGGGGGCACACCTTC	CASSLEEGGHTF
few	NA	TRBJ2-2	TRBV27	TGTGCCAGCAGTTTTTTTTCTAGCGAGGAGCTGTTTTTT	CASSFFSSEELFF
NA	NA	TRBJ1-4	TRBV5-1	TGCGCCAGCAGCGTCGCGTGGGGGGGTAATGAAAAACTGTTTTTT	CASSVAWGGNEKLFF
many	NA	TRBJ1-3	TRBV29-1	TGCAGCGTTGAACTCGGTTGGGACACCATATATTTT	CSVELGWDTIYF
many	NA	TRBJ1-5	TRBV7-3	TGTGCCAGCAGCTTACGGGGGGGCGGGCCCCAGCATTTT	CASSLRGGGPQHF
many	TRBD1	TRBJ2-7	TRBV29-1	TGCAGCGTTGAGGGGGATACCGGGACAGGGGAGGGGGAGCAGTACTTC	CSVEGDTGTGEGEQYF
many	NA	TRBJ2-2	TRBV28	TGTGCCAGCAGTTTTTTCGGGGGGCCGACCGGGGAGCTGTTTTTT	CASSFFGGPTGELFF
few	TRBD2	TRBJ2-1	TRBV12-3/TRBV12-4	TGTGCCAGCAGTCCCGGGACTATCAGTGAGCAGTTCTTC	CASSPGTISEQFF